The 28 T cell receptor beta chains below all came from one sample that was sequenced in a study of T cells after yellow fever vaccination. MiXCR, applied by TCRdb to the 5' RACE reads, yields one record per CDR3 protein. Here the sample spans around 140,000 distinct CDR3 sequences, 6.6% being singletons. This sample comprised CD4+ T cells sorted from PBMCs, obtained 10 days after the yellow fever booster vaccination. The source of these receptors is a man aged 30 to 39 who received the YFV17D yellow fever vaccine.

This clonotype was picked up many times. The chain carries TRBV20-1 and TRBJ2-3; D is perhaps TRBD1 (6 bases). Germline CDR1 and CDR2: DFQATT and SNEGSKA (reference sequence). The CDR3 spans 11 residues. V was pared by 4 bases and J by 5 bases, with 7 bases between. The DNA of the CDR3 is TGCAGTGCTACACAGGGAGATACGCAGTATTTT. Amino acid sequence: CSATQGDTQYF.

This clonotype was observed at least ten times. This chain links TRBV20-1 with TRBJ2-7, with D maybe TRBD1 (6 bases). This CDR3 is built from 12 residues. V was cut by 5 bases and J by 6 bases, with 14 bases left in between. The germline gives CDR1 DFQATT, CDR2 SNEGSKA (reference sequence). CDR3 sequence reads: CSAGPSGVEQYF. In DNA, the CDR3 is TGCAGTGCTGGGCCTTCAGGGGTCGAGCAGTACTTC.

This clonotype was seen at least ten times. The rearrangement uses TRBV7-2 and TRBJ2-3; TRBD2 aligns across 8 bases. Trimming removed 5 bases from V and 4 bases from J; junction bases left unmatched: 5. The CDR3 runs to 14 residues. Germline V CDR1 and CDR2: SGHTA, FQGNSA. The CDR3 DNA is TGTGCCAGCAGCAACGGACTAGCCCCAGATACGCAGTATTTT. Protein product: CASSNGLAPDTQYF. Full variable domain (rest looked up from reference TRBV7-2 and TRBJ2-3): GAGVSQSPSNKVTEKGKDVELRCDPISGHTALYWYRQSLGQGLEFLIYFQGNSAPDKSGLPSDRFSAERTGGSVSTLTIQRTQQEDSAVYLCASSNGLAPDTQYFGPGTRLTVL.

This clonotype was observed at least ten times. The chain combines TRBV18 with TRBJ2-1; 7 bases align to TRBD1. CDR3 length: 15 residues. V dropped 5 bases and J dropped 3; count of bases not matched to a gene: 7. Germline CDR1 KGHSH, CDR2 LQKENI. The DNA for the CDR3 is TGTGCCAGCTCAGCTACCGGGACAGACTACAATGAGCAGTTCTTC. Translated, it gives CASSATGTDYNEQFF.

This clonotype showed up many times. The rearrangement joins TRBV5-1 to TRBJ2-5; 9 nucleotides agree with TRBD2. Trimming took 1 base from V and 4 from J; bases not matched to a gene: 8. CDR3 length: 16 amino acids. Germline values: CDR1 SGHRS, CDR2 YFSETQ. The CDR3 sequence: CASSLTPSGTAETQYF. As DNA, the CDR3 is TGCGCCAGCAGCTTGACCCCTAGCGGGACGGCAGAGACCCAGTACTTC.

This clonotype came up many times. This chain uses TRBV12-3 or TRBV12-4 with TRBJ2-3, with D tentatively TRBD2 (5 bases). V was trimmed by 11 bases and J by 4 bases, leaving 22 bases between them. The CDR3 has 15 amino acids. The CDR3 loop is CASRGVAPRSDTQYF. In nucleotides, the CDR3 is TGTGCCTCCCGGGGTGTGGCGCCCCGGTCAGATACGCAGTATTTT.

This clonotype was found many times. This sequence joins TRBV10-3 and TRBJ2-7, with unresolved D. The germline V gene has CDR1 ENHRY and CDR2 SYGVKD. V lost 6 bases, J lost 4 bases, and 19 bases lay in between. The CDR3 length is 15 residues. This CDR3 is CAIRSSRSYVYEQYF. For the CDR3, the DNA is TGTGCCATCAGAAGCAGTCGGTCCTATGTATACGAGCAGTACTTC.

This clonotype was recorded at least ten times. The chain links TRBV29-1 to TRBJ1-4; D possibly corresponds to TRBD1 (6 bases). This CDR3 has 15 residues. Germline CDR1 is SQVTM and CDR2 is ANQGSEA. With 7 bases removed from V and 0 bases from J, the gap between germline ends came to 15 bases. In nucleotides, the CDR3 is TGCAGCGGGAAACAGGGTCGCGCAACTAATGAAAAACTGTTTTTT. Its translation: CSGKQGRATNEKLFF. The variable domain in full, completed from reference TRBV29-1 and TRBJ1-4, reads SAVISQKPSRDICQRGTSLTIQCQVDSQVTMMFWYRQQPGQSLTLIATANQGSEATYESGFVIDKFPISRPNLTFSTLTVSNMSPEDSSIYLCSGKQGRATNEKLFFGSGTQLSVL.

This clonotype was observed many times. V gene TRBV5-1 combines with J gene TRBJ2-1; D possibly corresponds to TRBD1 (6 bases). V lost 4 bases and J lost 8, with 10 bases in between. This CDR3 is 12 amino acids long. The germline V gene has CDR1 SGHRS and CDR2 YFSETQ. The CDR3 is CASSPYRDEQFF. The CDR3 nucleotides are TGCGCCAGCAGCCCATACAGGGATGAGCAGTTCTTC.

This clonotype was seen at least ten times. The chain recombines TRBV3-1 with TRBJ2-2, with D possibly being TRBD1 or TRBD2 (5 bases each). CDR1 LGHDT and CDR2 YNNKEL come from the germline V gene (reference sequence). The CDR3 sequence is 14 residues long. V was shortened by 4 bases and J by 3 bases, with 9 bases between the two germline ends. CDR3 in amino acids: CASSRRGDTGELFF. The CDR3 DNA reads as TGTGCCAGCAGCCGACGAGGGGACACCGGGGAGCTGTTTTTT. Complete variable domain (other parts from reference TRBV3-1 and TRBJ2-2): DTAVSQTPKYLVTQMGNDKSIKCEQNLGHDTMYWYKQDSKKFLKIMFSYNNKELIINETVPNRFSPKSPDKAHLNLHINSLELGDSAVYFCASSRRGDTGELFFGEGSRLTVL.

This chain uses TRBV11-2 with TRBJ2-1; D call uncertain. Deletions cut 0 bases from V and 4 bases from J, with 7 bases between. CDR3 length equals 14 residues. The V gene's germline CDR1 is SGHAT and CDR2 FQNNGV. In nucleotides, the CDR3 is TGTGCCAGCAGCTTAGACCCCACATACAATGAGCAGTTCTTC. Encoded protein: CASSLDPTYNEQFF.

This rearrangement joins TRBV20-1 to TRBJ1-5; 10 positions match TRBD1. CDR1 is DFQATT and CDR2 is SNEGSKA in the germline V gene (reference sequence). The length of the CDR3 is 14 residues. The J segment lost 7 bases and the V segment lost 5 bases, leaving 8 bases of the junction unmatched. The CDR3 DNA is TGCAGTGCTGACTCGGACAGGGGGGGACAGCCCCAGCATTTT. Encoded protein: CSADSDRGGQPQHF.

This clonotype showed up many times. The J gene is TRBJ2-1, the V gene TRBV10-3, with a weak D call TRBD2 (5 bases). The CDR3 contains 15 residues. V was cut by 5 bases and J by 4 bases, with 15 bases left in between. CDR1 is ENHRY, CDR2 SYGVKD, per germline. In nucleotides, the CDR3 is TGTGCCATCAGTCGGGGTGGACCAGATTACAATGAGCAGTTCTTC. This gives the protein CAISRGGPDYNEQFF.

This clonotype was detected many times. The rearrangement links TRBV29-1 to TRBJ2-7, with D possibly being TRBD1 (5 bases). Trimming shortened V by 5 bases and J by 5 bases, and 10 bases separated the two germline ends. Germline CDR1 reads SQVTM; CDR2 reads ANQGSEA. This CDR3 has 11 residues. CDR3 region: CSVKQVHEQYF. CDR3 DNA sequence: TGCAGCGTTAAACAGGTCCACGAGCAGTACTTC.

This clonotype was counted ten times or more. The genes are TRBV6-5 and TRBJ2-2, with no clear D. The germline CDR1 and CDR2 sequences are MNHEY and SVGAGI. Deletions cut 2 bases from V and 2 bases from J, with 6 bases between. The CDR3 runs 14 residues. The CDR3 coding sequence is TGTGCCAGCAGTTACCAGATTAACACCGGGGAGCTGTTTTTT. This sequence encodes CASSYQINTGELFF.

This clonotype was observed at least ten times. This chain links TRBV5-1 with TRBJ1-6; tentatively, D is TRBD1 (5 bases). Between the trimmed V and J ends, which lost 4 bases and 6 bases, there was a span of 11 bases. The CDR3 contains 14 residues. The germline CDR1 and CDR2 sequences are SGHRS and YFSETQ. CDR3 protein: CASSSGTVNSPLHF. The CDR3 nucleotides read TGCGCCAGCAGCAGCGGGACGGTTAATTCACCCCTCCACTTT.

This clonotype was picked up many times. This chain joins TRBV7-2 and TRBJ2-2, with D unresolved. Looked up from germline, CDR1 is SGHTA and CDR2 is FQGNSA. Trimming took off 3 bases at V and 2 bases at J, with 13 bases between the two ends. This CDR3 is built from 16 residues. Here the CDR3 DNA reads TGTGCCAGCAGCTTGCACGGCGGCCTCAACACCGGGGAGCTGTTTTTT. Residues: CASSLHGGLNTGELFF.

This clonotype has a count of ten or more. The rearrangement joins TRBV7-6 to TRBJ1-1; unclear D gene. V lost 5 bases and J 1 base, leaving 8 bases between the germline ends. Germline-derived CDR1 and CDR2 are SGHVS and FNYEAQ. This CDR3 region has 13 residues. CDR3 region: CASSPNRNTEAFF. The CDR3 DNA is TGTGCCAGCAGCCCTAACAGGAACACTGAAGCTTTCTTT.

This clonotype was seen more than once but under ten times. The chain combines TRBV5-1 with TRBJ2-1; either TRBD1 or TRBD2 may fit D (5 bases each). This CDR3 contains 15 residues. Per germline, CDR1 SGHRS and CDR2 YFSETQ. The ends were cut back, 0 bases at V and 5 bases at J, with 12 bases in the middle. CDR3 in amino acids: CASSLARETDNEQFF. The CDR3 coding sequence is TGCGCCAGCAGCTTGGCCAGGGAGACCGACAATGAGCAGTTCTTC. Full variable domain (remainder filled in from reference TRBV5-1 and TRBJ2-1): KAGVTQTPRYLIKTRGQQVTLSCSPISGHRSVSWYQQTPGQGLQFLFEYFSETQRNKGNFPGRFSGRQFSNSRSEMNVSTLELGDSALYLCASSLARETDNEQFFGPGTRLTVL.

This clonotype was observed at least ten times. The chain uses TRBV28 and TRBJ2-2, with unresolved D. The V and J ends lost 6 bases and 7 bases respectively, with 9 bases between them. This CDR3 spans 12 amino acids. Germline assignment: CDR1 MDHEN and CDR2 SYDVKM. Here the CDR3 reads CASSPWVGELFF. The CDR3, as DNA: TGTGCCAGCAGCCCATGGGTCGGGGAGCTGTTTTTT.

The chain has TRBV29-1 and TRBJ1-5; unclear D gene. This CDR3 has 12 amino acids. Trimming shortened V by 6 bases and J by 0 bases, and 6 bases separated the two germline ends. Germline CDR1 reads SQVTM; CDR2 reads ANQGSEA. The CDR3 is CSVGNSNQPQHF. CDR3 nucleotide sequence: TGCAGCGTGGGGAATAGCAATCAGCCCCAGCATTTT.

This clonotype was found many times. This chain connects TRBV12-3 or TRBV12-4 to TRBJ1-5, with D unclear. V was shortened by 1 base and J by 9 bases, with 13 bases between the two germline ends. This CDR3 has 14 amino acids. CDR3 sequence reads: CASSLGSALRPQHF. As DNA, the CDR3 is TGTGCCAGCAGTTTAGGCAGCGCTCTGAGGCCCCAGCATTTT.

CDR3: CASPQTEAPYEQYF. As DNA, the CDR3 is TGTGCCAGTCCGCAGACGGAGGCCCCCTACGAGCAGTACTTC. The V gene is TRBV28, the J gene TRBJ2-7; D is perhaps TRBD2 (5 bases). V lost 9 bases and J 2 bases, leaving 17 bases between the germline ends. The CDR3 consists of 14 residues. The V gene's germline CDR1 is MDHEN and CDR2 SYDVKM.

The V gene is TRBV5-5, the J gene TRBJ1-5; TRBD1 is a possible D gene (6 bases). V lost 4 bases to trimming and J lost 5 bases, with 10 bases between them. This CDR3 has 13 amino acids. Per germline, CDR1 SGHKS and CDR2 YYEKEE (reference sequence). The chain's CDR3 is CASSPDSDQPQHF. Written as DNA, the CDR3 is TGTGCCAGCAGCCCGGACAGCGATCAGCCCCAGCATTTT.

This clonotype showed up many times. J is TRBJ2-7 and V is TRBV5-1; maybe TRBD2 (6 bases). CDR1 SGHRS and CDR2 YFSETQ come from the germline V gene. This CDR3 contains 12 residues. Between the trimmed V and J ends, which lost 4 bases and 2 bases, there was a span of 7 bases. The CDR3 DNA follows: TGCGCCAGCAGCGCGGGACCCTACGAGCAGTACTTC. This translates into CASSAGPYEQYF. Looking up the rest from reference TRBV5-1 and TRBJ2-7 gives the full variable domain: KAGVTQTPRYLIKTRGQQVTLSCSPISGHRSVSWYQQTPGQGLQFLFEYFSETQRNKGNFPGRFSGRQFSNSRSEMNVSTLELGDSALYLCASSAGPYEQYFGPGTRLTVT.

This clonotype showed up many times. The V and J genes are TRBV28 and TRBJ2-7; 8 nucleotides align to TRBD1. V shed 5 bases and J 1 base; nucleotides not matched to a gene: 7. Germline V gene lookup returns CDR1 MDHEN and CDR2 SYDVKM. This CDR3 is built from 15 residues. DNA of the CDR3: TGTGCCAGCAGTACCCCGGGACAGGTATCCTACGAGCAGTACTTC. Its translation is CASSTPGQVSYEQYF.

Ten or more counts support this clonotype. The chain has TRBV14 and TRBJ2-5, with a tentative D call TRBD2 (5 bases). The germline V and J ends were trimmed by 0 bases and 5 bases, with 25 bases remaining between them. CDR1 and CDR2 from the germline V gene are SGHDN and FVKESK. CDR3 length equals 19 residues. CDR3 sequence reads: CASSQDRTKTGSVWETQYF. CDR3 DNA sequence: TGTGCCAGCAGCCAAGATCGAACAAAAACGGGATCAGTTTGGGAGACCCAGTACTTC.

This clonotype was seen ten or more times. V is TRBV7-2 and J is TRBJ2-1, with a tentative D call TRBD1 (5 bases). In germline, CDR1 is SGHTA, CDR2 FQGNSA. V was trimmed by 5 bases and J by 10 bases, leaving 9 bases between them. The CDR3 is made up of 11 amino acids. The CDR3 sequence is CASSLRTEQFF. CDR3 sequence (DNA): TGTGCCAGCAGCCTGAGGACAGAGCAGTTCTTC.